Shown below are 26 T cell receptor beta chains from a single sample sequenced in a study of cytomegalovirus exposure and HLA in healthy donors. Primers for the PCR totalled 60 Vbeta and 13 Jbeta. The assay was immunoSEQ multiplex PCR, and TCRdb's table has in-frame clones only and misses some. The sample has about 200,000 clones, 81% seen once. Material for sequencing was PBMCs. The receptors originated from a man aged 35-49 years in good health and CMV-seropositive.

The chain couples TRBV6-1 to TRBJ1-1; 7 positions agree with TRBD1. J was trimmed by 3 bases and V by 2 bases; bases with no gene match: 9. Germline assignment: CDR1 MNHNS and CDR2 SASEGT. This CDR3 has 16 residues. The CDR3 here is CASSEFEGAGDTEAFF. The DNA for the CDR3 is TGTGCCAGCAGTGAATTTGAGGGGGCAGGGGACACTGAAGCTTTCTTT.

The chain has TRBV4-3 and TRBJ2-7; 7 positions match TRBD2. V shed 0 bases, J shed 4 bases, and the junction held 6 bases outside the gene matches. Germline assignment: CDR1 LGHNA and CDR2 YSLEER. The CDR3 sequence is 15 residues long. The CDR3 DNA sequence: TGCGCCAGCAGCCAAGAGGCCAGCGGGGCGTACGAGCAGTACTTC. It specifies CASSQEASGAYEQYF.

The sample holds one count of this clone. The rearrangement uses TRBV30 and TRBJ2-1; unclear D gene. V lost 0 bases to trimming and J lost 0 bases, with 9 bases between them. CDR3 length: 15 residues. Per germline, CDR1 GTSNPN and CDR2 SVGIG (reference sequence). CDR3 in DNA: TGTGCCTGGAGTGTACGCGAGAGCTCCTACAATGAGCAGTTCTTC. Translating gives CAWSVRESSYNEQFF.

J is TRBJ2-3 and V is TRBV4-2, with 9 bases fitting TRBD2. The CDR3 contains 15 residues. CDR1 LGHNA and CDR2 YNFKEQ come from the germline V gene. V lost 3 bases to trimming and J lost 5 bases; unmatched junction nucleotides: 6. The CDR3 DNA reads TGTGCCAGCAGCCAGGATAGCGGGAGTATAGATACGCAGTATTTT. It encodes CASSQDSGSIDTQYF.

The chain is built from TRBV6-1 and TRBJ2-7; the match to TRBD1 covers 9 bases. CDR1 is MNHNS, CDR2 SASEGT, per germline. The V gene end was trimmed by 8 bases and the J gene end by 6 bases; junction bases not matched to a gene: 14. The CDR3 contains 15 residues. Here the CDR3 reads CASQEGWTGASEQYF. DNA for the CDR3: TGTGCCAGCCAGGAGGGTTGGACAGGGGCCAGCGAGCAGTACTTC.

This clone was seen only once. The CDR3 DNA reads TGTGCCAGCAGTTACGGAGTCACCGGGGAGCTGTTTTTT. This sequence encodes CASSYGVTGELFF. The chain is built from TRBV2 and TRBJ2-2; D not certain. V was trimmed by 5 bases and J by 4 bases, leaving 8 bases between them. CDR1 SNHLY and CDR2 FYNNEI come from the germline V gene. The CDR3 contains 13 residues. Combining the CDR3 with reference TRBV2 and TRBJ2-2 gives the whole variable domain EPEVTQTPSHQVTQMGQEVILRCVPISNHLYFYWYRQILGQKVEFLVSFYNNEISEKSEIFDDQFSVERPDGSNFTLKIRSTKLEDSAMYFCASSYGVTGELFFGEGSRLTVL.

The chain couples TRBV5-1 to TRBJ2-7; 7 nucleotides align to TRBD2. V lost 2 bases to trimming and J lost 5 bases; unmatched junction nucleotides: 10. The germline V gene has CDR1 SGHRS and CDR2 YFSETQ. This CDR3 contains 15 residues. In nucleotides, the CDR3 is TGCGCCAGCAGCTTAAGTCCCGTGAGCGGGGACGAGCAGTACTTC. Translated: CASSLSPVSGDEQYF.

This chain joins TRBV10-2 and TRBJ2-1; D gene unclear. The length of the CDR3 is 14 residues. From germline, CDR1 is WSHSY and CDR2 SAAADI. The germline V and J ends were trimmed by 0 bases and 5 bases, with 8 bases remaining between them. CDR3 bases: TGCGCCAGCAGTGAGTCGAAAACTAACAATGAGCAGTTCTTC. Translation gives CASSESKTNNEQFF.

V gene TRBV6-5 combines with J gene TRBJ2-7, with D possibly matching TRBD1 (6 bases). The CDR3 has 14 amino acids. Germline V gene lookup returns CDR1 MNHEY and CDR2 SVGAGI. V lost 7 bases and J 5 bases, leaving 18 bases between the germline ends. The CDR3 is CASTYLQGVNEQYF. CDR3 DNA sequence: TGTGCCAGCACCTACCTACAGGGAGTGAACGAGCAGTACTTC.

The genes are TRBV28 and TRBJ2-7; D uncertain. The germline V gene has CDR1 MDHEN and CDR2 SYDVKM. Trimming shortened V by 1 base and J by 0 bases, and 13 bases separated the two germline ends. This CDR3 region has 16 residues. CDR3 nucleotide sequence: TGTGCCAGCAGTTTATCTGGATCCGAGCGCTCCTACGAGCAGTACTTC. Translating gives CASSLSGSERSYEQYF.

This chain links TRBV5-1 with TRBJ2-3; 8 bases agree with TRBD2. Germline CDR1 is SGHRS and CDR2 is YFSETQ. The CDR3 is 16 amino acids. The V segment lost 5 bases and the J segment 1 base; nucleotides outside the gene matches: 9. For the CDR3, the DNA is TGCGCCAGCAGAAGGAGCGGGGGTGAACGCACAGATACGCAGTATTTT. Translating gives CASRRSGGERTDTQYF.

This chain joins TRBV7-9 and TRBJ2-7, with a weak D call TRBD1 (6 bases). This CDR3 contains 15 residues. V lost 5 bases to trimming and J lost 0 bases, with 14 bases between them. CDR1 is SEHNR and CDR2 is FQNEAQ in the germline V gene (reference sequence). CDR3 DNA sequence: TGTGCCAGCAGCCCTCGAGGGGGTATCTCCTACGAGCAGTACTTC. Its translation: CASSPRGGISYEQYF.

The J gene is TRBJ1-5, the V gene TRBV9; TRBD1 is a possible D gene (5 bases). CDR3 length: 15 amino acids. Germline CDR1 reads SGDLS; CDR2 reads YYNGEE. V lost 0 bases to trimming and J lost 2 bases, with 9 bases between them. CDR3 bases: TGTGCCAGCAGCGTAGGGACAATGGGCAATCAGCCCCAGCATTTT. Amino acids: CASSVGTMGNQPQHF.

The chain carries TRBV7-2 and TRBJ2-5; weak D call: TRBD1 (5 bases). This CDR3 is built from 13 residues. The germline V and J ends were trimmed by 2 bases and 3 bases, with 7 bases remaining between them. Germline-derived CDR1 and CDR2 are SGHTA and FQGNSA. The chain's CDR3 is CASSLSREETQYF. DNA of the CDR3: TGTGCCAGCAGCTTATCCAGGGAAGAGACCCAGTACTTC.

The chain links TRBV28 to TRBJ1-2; 7 bases match TRBD1. V lost 6 bases and J lost 3; bases outside the gene matches: 7. CDR3 length: 14 residues. Per germline, CDR1 MDHEN and CDR2 SYDVKM. The CDR3 nucleotides read TGTGCCAGCAGCCCCGGGACAGTGGACTATGGCTACACCTTC. Its translation: CASSPGTVDYGYTF.

The chain recombines TRBV5-1 with TRBJ1-3; 9 nucleotides align to TRBD1. V was pared by 4 bases and J by 2 bases, with 10 bases of the junction left unmatched. CDR1 is SGHRS, CDR2 YFSETQ, per germline. The length of the CDR3 is 17 residues. Written as DNA, the CDR3 is TGCGCCAGCAGCACCGAAGGGACAGGGTTTACTGGAAACACCATATATTTT. As protein: CASSTEGTGFTGNTIYF.

V gene TRBV7-2 combines with J gene TRBJ1-1; no clear D gene. Trimming pared 5 bases from V and 1 base from J, leaving 8 bases between. This CDR3 spans 13 amino acids. CDR1 and CDR2 (germline): SGHTA, FQGNSA. This CDR3 reads CASSLRQNTEAFF. The CDR3 DNA is TGTGCCAGCAGCCTACGACAGAACACTGAAGCTTTCTTT. Combining the CDR3 with reference TRBV7-2 and TRBJ1-1 gives the whole variable domain GAGVSQSPSNKVTEKGKDVELRCDPISGHTALYWYRQSLGQGLEFLIYFQGNSAPDKSGLPSDRFSAERTGGSVSTLTIQRTQQEDSAVYLCASSLRQNTEAFFGQGTRLTVV.

The chain carries TRBV5-1 and TRBJ2-1; 8 nucleotides agree with TRBD1. The length of the CDR3 is 15 residues. V was pared by 4 bases and J by 7 bases, with 10 bases of the junction left unmatched. CDR1 and CDR2 from the germline V gene are SGHRS and YFSETQ. This chain's CDR3 is CASSRPGQVLNEQFF. For the CDR3, the DNA is TGCGCCAGCAGCCGGCCGGGACAGGTACTTAATGAGCAGTTCTTC.

The CDR3 is CASSQGQGAYEQYF. The CDR3 nucleotides read TGTGCCAGCAGCCAAGGTCAGGGGGCCTACGAGCAGTACTTC. The chain joins TRBV4-2 to TRBJ2-7; 7 nucleotides match TRBD1. Losses at the gene ends were 1 base for V and 2 bases for J; bases not matched to a gene: 2. Germline values: CDR1 LGHNA, CDR2 YNFKEQ. The CDR3 covers 14 residues.

The rearrangement links TRBV5-1 to TRBJ1-1, with D possibly being TRBD1 (6 bases). The V gene's germline CDR1 is SGHRS and CDR2 YFSETQ. The CDR3 extends over 15 amino acids. V lost 6 bases, J lost 4 bases, and 19 bases lay in between. The CDR3 loop reads CASTLGAGAGTEAFF. CDR3 coding DNA: TGCGCCAGCACCCTGGGGGCGGGGGCCGGCACTGAAGCTTTCTTT.

The chain employs TRBV7-6 and TRBJ2-2; 8 nucleotides match TRBD1. In germline, CDR1 is SGHVS, CDR2 FNYEAQ. Trimming cost V 1 base and J 7 bases; bases outside gene matches: 5. The CDR3 is made up of 15 amino acids. CDR3 coding DNA: TGTGCCAGCAGCTTAGGGACAGGGCTGAGCGGGGAGCTGTTTTTT. Translation gives CASSLGTGLSGELFF.

This clone was seen more than once but under ten times. The chain recombines TRBV4-1 with TRBJ2-2, with 14 positions matching TRBD2. The ends lost 3 bases at V and 1 base at J; junction bases unmatched: 4. Germline CDR1 MGHRA, CDR2 YSYEKL. CDR3 length: 18 residues. CDR3 protein: CASSHRTSGGLNTGELFF. CDR3 nucleotide sequence: TGCGCCAGCAGCCACCGGACTAGCGGGGGGTTGAACACCGGGGAGCTGTTTTTT.

This chain uses TRBV6-5 with TRBJ2-7; a weak D match, TRBD1 (6 bases). The CDR3 is made up of 13 amino acids. The germline V and J ends were trimmed by 5 bases and 4 bases, with 12 bases remaining between them. The germline V gene encodes CDR1 MNHEY and CDR2 SVGAGI. The CDR3 nucleotides read TGTGCCAGCAGTCCGGACAGAGTGTACGAGCAGTACTTC. It is translated as CASSPDRVYEQYF.

This clone was seen only once. The chain recombines TRBV9 with TRBJ1-4, with TRBD1 as a possible D gene (5 bases). The V gene's germline CDR1 is SGDLS and CDR2 YYNGEE. The V gene lost 0 bases and the J gene lost 8 bases, with 14 bases spanning the gap. The CDR3 is made up of 15 amino acids. This CDR3 reads CASSVAPQGEEKLFF. The DNA for the CDR3 is TGTGCCAGCAGCGTAGCACCCCAAGGGGAAGAAAAACTGTTTTTT.

The V call is TRBV19, the J call TRBJ1-2; perhaps TRBD1 as D (6 bases). V lost 6 bases, J lost 2 bases, and 16 bases lay in between. The V gene's germline CDR1 is LNHDA and CDR2 SQIVND (reference sequence). This CDR3 has 15 amino acids. The DNA for the CDR3 is TGTGCCAGTAGGGAAACTTCGACAGGAAACTATGGCTACACCTTC. As protein: CASRETSTGNYGYTF.

This clone was seen a handful of times. The chain is built from TRBV2 and TRBJ2-5, with TRBD2 matching 8 bases. V trimming: 5 bases; J trimming: 5 bases; junction bases outside the gene matches: 10. Germline CDR1 is SNHLY and CDR2 is FYNNEI. CDR3 length: 15 amino acids. For the CDR3, the DNA is TGTGCCAGCAGTTTCGGGGCGGGGGGACTCGAGACCCAGTACTTC. As protein: CASSFGAGGLETQYF.